This TCR beta chain was observed in a study of T-cell memory formation after mild COVID-19. As to this clonotype: Its cognate antigen is unknown.

Findings and caveats of the study: That cross-reactive memory joined was suggested by some responding clones appearing in pre-infection memory.

Trimming took off 1 base at V and 6 bases at J, with 10 bases between the two ends. CDR3 size: 13 residues. Germline V gene sequence: CDR1 LGHDT, CDR2 YNNKEL (reference sequence). A 5'RACE reaction primed in the constant segment made cDNA libraries of TCR alpha and TCR beta, and these carried sample barcodes and UMIs. TCRdb independently ran MiXCR on the 5' RACE reads; one entry per CDR3 protein. Of hundreds of thousands of distinct CDR3 sequences detected, around 20% appear once; the ten largest clones hold around an eighth. The sequence derives from an adult woman who had mild COVID-19 (a few samples of this study predate the infection). Cell type and time point are not known. The chain has TRBV3-1 and TRBJ2-7; D might be TRBD2 (6 bases). The specimen was PBMCs or a T cell subset sorted from them (not recorded which). CDR3 protein: CASSQGTMGEQYF. The CDR3 DNA reads as TGTGCCAGCAGCCAAGGGACTATGGGCGAGCAGTACTTC.